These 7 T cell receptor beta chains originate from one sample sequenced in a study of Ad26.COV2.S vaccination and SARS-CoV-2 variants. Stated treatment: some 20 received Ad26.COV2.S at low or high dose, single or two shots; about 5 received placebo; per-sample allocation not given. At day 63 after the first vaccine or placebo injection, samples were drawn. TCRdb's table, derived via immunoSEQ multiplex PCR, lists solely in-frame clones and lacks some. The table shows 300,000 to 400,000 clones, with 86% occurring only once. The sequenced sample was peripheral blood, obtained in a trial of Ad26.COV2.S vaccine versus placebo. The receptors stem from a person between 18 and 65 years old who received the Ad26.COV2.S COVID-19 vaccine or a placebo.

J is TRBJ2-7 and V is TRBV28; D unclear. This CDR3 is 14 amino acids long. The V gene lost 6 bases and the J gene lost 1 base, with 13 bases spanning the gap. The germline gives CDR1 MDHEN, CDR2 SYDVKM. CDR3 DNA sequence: TGTGCCAGCAGGACTCCAGAAGCGTCCTACGAGCAGTACTTC. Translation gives CASRTPEASYEQYF.

For the CDR3, the DNA is TGTGCCAGTAGCCCCCAGGCAGCATCACCCCTCCACTTT. Encoded protein: CASSPQAASPLHF. V usage is TRBV19 and J usage is TRBJ1-6; D ambiguous. V was cut by 6 bases and J by 10 bases, with 13 bases left in between. This CDR3 region has 13 residues. Germline assignment: CDR1 LNHDA and CDR2 SQIVND (reference sequence).

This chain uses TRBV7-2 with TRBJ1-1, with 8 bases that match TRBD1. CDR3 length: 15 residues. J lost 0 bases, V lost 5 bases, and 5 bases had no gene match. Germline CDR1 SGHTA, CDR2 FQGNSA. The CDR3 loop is CASSRTGRMNTEAFF. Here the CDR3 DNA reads TGTGCCAGCAGCCGGACAGGGCGAATGAACACTGAAGCTTTCTTT.

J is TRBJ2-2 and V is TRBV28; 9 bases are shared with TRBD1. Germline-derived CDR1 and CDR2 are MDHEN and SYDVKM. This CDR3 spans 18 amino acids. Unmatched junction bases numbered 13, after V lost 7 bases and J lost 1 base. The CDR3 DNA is TGTGCCAGCACCCCCCCGGGACAGGGAAGAATGAACACCGGGGAGCTGTTTTTT. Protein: CASTPPGQGRMNTGELFF.

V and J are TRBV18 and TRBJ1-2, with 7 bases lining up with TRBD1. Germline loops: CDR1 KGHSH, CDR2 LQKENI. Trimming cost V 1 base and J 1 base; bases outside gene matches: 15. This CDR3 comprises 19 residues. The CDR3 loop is CASSPLNPPGTDNNYGYTF. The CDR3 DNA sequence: TGTGCCAGCTCACCACTGAACCCCCCGGGGACAGATAATAACTATGGCTACACCTTC.

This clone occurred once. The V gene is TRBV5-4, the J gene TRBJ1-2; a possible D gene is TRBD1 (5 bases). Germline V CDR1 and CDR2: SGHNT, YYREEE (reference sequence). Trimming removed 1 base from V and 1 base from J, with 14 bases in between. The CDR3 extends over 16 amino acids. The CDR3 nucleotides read TGTGCCAGCAGCTTGAAAAACGGGGCCGATAACTATGGCTACACCTTC. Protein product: CASSLKNGADNYGYTF.

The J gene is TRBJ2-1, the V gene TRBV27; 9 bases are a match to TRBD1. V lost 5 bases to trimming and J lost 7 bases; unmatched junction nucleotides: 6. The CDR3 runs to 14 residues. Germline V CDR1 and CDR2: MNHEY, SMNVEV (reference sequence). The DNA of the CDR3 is TGTGCCAGCAGTGTCCGGGACAGGGCGAATGAGCAGTTCTTC. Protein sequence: CASSVRDRANEQFF.